Presented here are 25 T cell receptor beta chains from one specimen sequenced in a study of blood T cell repertoires in COVID-19. Sequenced by immunoSEQ multiplex PCR; TCRdb stores in-frame clones only, minus some. The top ten clones hold more than 20% of a sample with around 12,000 clones, nearly 90% of them seen once. Source material: peripheral blood. The origin of the receptors is a human donor with active COVID-19. The donor label of this sample is uncertain.

V is TRBV5-1 and J is TRBJ2-3, with 13 bases aligning to TRBD2. The CDR3 contains 19 residues. Germline loops: CDR1 SGHRS, CDR2 YFSETQ. V shed 0 bases, J shed 1 base, and the junction held 8 bases outside the gene matches. The DNA for the CDR3 is TGCGCCAGCAGCTTGGAACTAGCGGGGGGGAAATACGGCACAGATACGCAGTATTTT. Its translation is CASSLELAGGKYGTDTQYF.

The chain is built from TRBV10-3 and TRBJ2-5; 10 positions agree with TRBD1. CDR3 length: 15 residues. After removal of 3 bases from V and 5 bases from J, the junction contained 6 bases not matched to a gene. Germline V gene data show CDR1 as ENHRY and CDR2 as SYGVKD. The CDR3 DNA reads as TGTGCCATCAGTGAAGAGGACAGGGGGTACGAGACCCAGTACTTC. This encodes CAISEEDRGYETQYF.

The CDR3: CASSTRQGTGELFF. For the CDR3, the DNA is TGTGCCAGCAGCACCCGACAGGGGACCGGGGAGCTGTTTTTT. This chain uses TRBV9 with TRBJ2-2, with TRBD1 matching over 8 bases. The CDR3 consists of 14 residues. Germline CDR1 and CDR2: SGDLS and YYNGEE. V lost 4 bases, J lost 5 bases, and 4 bases stayed unmatched.

The V gene is TRBV7-2, the J gene TRBJ2-7, with no clear D. The CDR3 is 13 residues long. Germline assignment: CDR1 SGHTA and CDR2 FQGNSA. Trimming removed 0 bases at V and 2 bases at J, with 5 bases between. For the CDR3, the DNA is TGTGCCAGCAGCTTAGCCCAGACCTACGAGCAGTACTTC. Protein sequence: CASSLAQTYEQYF.

This clone showed up just once. The V call is TRBV3-1 (or the pseudogene TRBV3-2), the J call TRBJ2-3; a possible D gene is TRBD1 (6 bases). The CDR3 extends over 14 amino acids. The ends were cut back, 3 bases at V and 9 bases at J, with 16 bases in the middle. The germline CDR1 and CDR2 sequences are LGHDT and YNNKEL (reference sequence). The CDR3 spells CASSHSQGAETQYF. CDR3 bases: TGTGCCAGCAGCCATTCACAGGGCGCGGAGACGCAGTATTTT.

The CDR3 region is CASSLQPGTGGHQETQYF. The CDR3 bases are TGTGCCAGCAGCTTACAACCGGGGACAGGGGGCCACCAAGAGACCCAGTACTTC. The chain recombines TRBV11-2 with TRBJ2-5; 12 nucleotides line up with TRBD1. Germline V gene data show CDR1 as SGHAT and CDR2 as FQNNGV. With V trimmed by 2 bases and J by 0 bases, 7 bases remained unmatched. The CDR3 has 18 amino acids.

The rearrangement uses TRBV28 and TRBJ1-1, with TRBD1 as a possible D gene (5 bases). The V end lost 4 bases, the J end lost 11 bases, and 20 bases lay between the germline ends. This CDR3 region has 14 residues. From germline, CDR1 is MDHEN and CDR2 SYDVKM. CDR3 amino acids: CASSSFREEGSAFF. In DNA, the CDR3 is TGTGCCAGCAGTTCGTTCAGGGAGGAAGGTTCCGCTTTCTTT.

In its sample, this clone was seen a few times. The genes are TRBV6-4 and TRBJ2-1; 7 nucleotides match TRBD1. V was clipped by 1 base and J by 10 bases; unmatched bases: 7. In germline, CDR1 is MRHNA, CDR2 SNTAGT. The CDR3 spans 14 residues. The CDR3 sequence is CASSDYEGAGEQFF. The CDR3 DNA is TGTGCCAGCAGTGACTATGAGGGGGCAGGAGAGCAGTTCTTC.

J is TRBJ1-2 and V is TRBV5-6; D possibly corresponds to TRBD1 (6 bases). Per the germline V gene, CDR1 is SGHDT and CDR2 is YYEEEE. Trimming pared 0 bases from V and 4 bases from J, leaving 16 bases between. The CDR3 extends over 16 amino acids. The CDR3 spells CASSLGGTSKGYGYTF. The CDR3 nucleotides read TGTGCCAGCAGCTTGGGTGGGACATCGAAGGGCTATGGCTACACCTTC.

The rearrangement uses TRBV28 and TRBJ1-2, with 9 bases identical to TRBD1. CDR3 length: 15 residues. Germline-derived CDR1 and CDR2 are MDHEN and SYDVKM. With 6 bases clipped from V and 3 bases from J, the junction kept 8 bases outside the gene matches. CDR3 amino acids: CASRSPGQGDYGYTF. The DNA for the CDR3 is TGTGCCAGCAGATCTCCGGGACAGGGTGACTATGGCTACACCTTC.

The V call is TRBV30, the J call TRBJ2-3; 10 positions agree with TRBD2. The CDR3 consists of 15 residues. Germline values: CDR1 GTSNPN, CDR2 SVGIG (reference sequence). J gave up 3 bases and V 5 bases, and 8 bases lay outside the gene matches. This chain's CDR3 is CAWLAGGLGTDTQYF. In DNA, the CDR3 is TGTGCCTGGTTAGCGGGGGGCTTAGGGACAGATACGCAGTATTTT.

This chain connects TRBV7-9 to TRBJ2-1; 10 nucleotides match TRBD2. Germline V gene sequence: CDR1 SEHNR, CDR2 FQNEAQ (reference sequence). The length of the CDR3 is 15 residues. J lost 4 bases, V lost 1 base, and 1 base had no gene match. CDR3 bases: TGTGCCAGCAGCTTAGAGCGGGGGGGGTACAATGAGCAGTTCTTC. This translates into CASSLERGGYNEQFF.

This chain uses TRBV10-1 with TRBJ2-1; perhaps TRBD2 as D (6 bases). From germline, CDR1 is WNHNN and CDR2 SYGVQD (reference sequence). Trimming took 7 bases from V and 13 from J, leaving 17 bases between them. CDR3 length equals 12 residues. The CDR3 loop is CASTRDFRGQFF. CDR3 DNA sequence: TGCGCCAGCACTAGGGACTTCAGAGGTCAGTTCTTC.

The V gene is TRBV28, the J gene TRBJ1-2; 9 bases map to TRBD1. The CDR3 runs to 13 residues. The germline V gene has CDR1 MDHEN and CDR2 SYDVKM. V trimming: 6 bases; J trimming: 6 bases; junction bases outside the gene matches: 5. The CDR3 region is CASRGTGRNGYTF. In DNA form, the CDR3 reads TGTGCCAGCAGGGGGACAGGGAGGAATGGCTACACCTTC.

V gene TRBV5-1 combines with J gene TRBJ2-5; D is possibly TRBD2 (5 bases). The CDR3 totals 16 residues. CDR1 and CDR2 from the germline V gene are SGHRS and YFSETQ. The V and J ends lost 0 bases and 5 bases respectively, with 17 bases between them. The DNA for the CDR3 is TGCGCCAGCAGCTTGGGAGTGGGGAGTATCGAGGAGACCCAGTACTTC. Its translation is CASSLGVGSIEETQYF.

The V and J genes are TRBV7-9 and TRBJ2-1; 10 positions agree with TRBD2. Germline V CDR1 and CDR2: SEHNR, FQNEAQ (reference sequence). V lost 1 base, J lost 4 bases, and 4 bases stayed unmatched. The CDR3 has 16 residues. Here the CDR3 reads CASSLELAGNYNEQFF. The CDR3 coding sequence is TGTGCCAGCAGCTTAGAACTAGCGGGGAATTACAATGAGCAGTTCTTC.

The chain uses TRBV7-9 and TRBJ2-1; 7 bases are shared with TRBD2. This CDR3 region has 15 residues. Germline V lookup: CDR1 SEHNR, CDR2 FQNEAQ (reference sequence). Trimming cost V 3 bases and J 8 bases; bases outside gene matches: 10. This chain's CDR3 is CASSFLSGAWDEQFF. CDR3 coding DNA: TGTGCCAGCAGCTTCCTAAGCGGGGCCTGGGATGAGCAGTTCTTC.

The chain has TRBV18 and TRBJ2-6, with 7 bases aligning to TRBD1. The germline V gene encodes CDR1 KGHSH and CDR2 LQKENI. The CDR3 runs to 17 residues. The V segment lost 3 bases and the J segment 0 bases; nucleotides outside the gene matches: 5. The chain's CDR3 is CASSPKTGNSGANVLTF. In DNA form, the CDR3 reads TGTGCCAGCTCACCGAAGACAGGGAACTCTGGGGCCAACGTCCTGACTTTC.

The J gene is TRBJ2-5, the V gene TRBV7-9; 7 bases map to TRBD1. Germline V CDR1 and CDR2: SEHNR, FQNEAQ (reference sequence). The ends lost 4 bases at V and 4 bases at J; junction bases unmatched: 6. The CDR3 consists of 14 residues. The CDR3 DNA reads TGTGCCAGCAGCTCCTACGGACAGGTAGAGACCCAGTACTTC. Encoded protein: CASSSYGQVETQYF.

The CDR3 region has the DNA TGCGCCAGCAGCCGAGATTTGACAGGGGGGAACTATGGCTACACCTTC. As protein: CASSRDLTGGNYGYTF. The chain is built from TRBV5-1 and TRBJ1-2, with TRBD1 matching 9 bases. CDR1 and CDR2 from the germline V gene are SGHRS and YFSETQ. This CDR3 is 16 amino acids long. V lost 4 bases, J lost 2 bases, and 9 bases stayed unmatched.

In this sample, this clone turned up once. The rearrangement links TRBV7-9 to TRBJ2-1; 12 nucleotides line up with TRBD2. Germline V lookup: CDR1 SEHNR, CDR2 FQNEAQ (reference sequence). This CDR3 is 16 amino acids long. V was clipped by 5 bases and J by 6 bases; unmatched bases: 8. DNA for the CDR3: TGTGCCAGCAGCCAACGGACTAGCGGGGACACCAATGAGCAGTTCTTC. Its protein product is CASSQRTSGDTNEQFF.

The chain recombines TRBV29-1 with TRBJ1-2; TRBD1 matches 10 bases. Germline V gene data show CDR1 as SQVTM and CDR2 as ANQGSEA. V lost 6 bases, J lost 7 bases, and 11 bases stayed unmatched. This CDR3 is 14 amino acids long. This CDR3 reads CSVVLTGGFFGYTF. In DNA, the CDR3 is TGCAGCGTCGTTTTGACAGGGGGCTTTTTTGGCTACACCTTC.

The V and J genes are TRBV2 and TRBJ1-4; D not certain. Germline V lookup: CDR1 SNHLY, CDR2 FYNNEI. CDR3 length: 15 amino acids. Trimming removed 4 bases from V and 4 bases from J, with 13 bases in between. The CDR3 reads CASSGVAGVNEKLFF. The CDR3 nucleotides are TGTGCCAGCAGTGGGGTGGCAGGCGTTAATGAAAAACTGTTTTTT. The full variable domain, its missing parts supplied by reference TRBV2 and TRBJ1-4, is EPEVTQTPSHQVTQMGQEVILRCVPISNHLYFYWYRQILGQKVEFLVSFYNNEISEKSEIFDDQFSVERPDGSNFTLKIRSTKLEDSAMYFCASSGVAGVNEKLFFGSGTQLSVL.

CDR3 residues: CASSLADYEQYF. CDR3 DNA: TGTGCCAGCAGCCTTGCAGACTACGAGCAGTACTTC. This chain uses TRBV14 with TRBJ2-7; D remains ambiguous. CDR3 length: 12 residues. Germline CDR1 SGHDN, CDR2 FVKESK. V lost 4 bases and J lost 3, with 7 bases in between.

By share of the sample, this clone is medium-sized. The V gene is TRBV27, the J gene TRBJ1-2; tentative D call: TRBD1 (6 bases). The germline CDR1 and CDR2 sequences are MNHEY and SMNVEV (reference sequence). This CDR3 has 16 amino acids. V shed 5 bases and J shed 0 bases, with 16 bases lying between them. Written as DNA, the CDR3 is TGTGCCAGCAGTCCAGGGGCATGGTCTGCTAACTATGGCTACACCTTC. This gives the protein CASSPGAWSANYGYTF.